The 17 T cell receptor beta chains below come from one sample, sequenced in a study of cytomegalovirus exposure and HLA in healthy donors. Profiling relied on immunoSEQ multiplex PCR, and the TCRdb table lists in-frame clones only, not all of them. The repertoire holds roughly 200,000 clones, 86% seen once, with around 7.2% in the top ten. Sequencing was carried out using PBMCs. These receptors all stem from a man aged 25 to 40 in good health and CMV-seropositive.

V usage is TRBV29-1 and J usage is TRBJ1-2; 7 nucleotides line up with TRBD1. CDR1 and CDR2 (germline): SQVTM, ANQGSEA. This CDR3 comprises 11 residues. Trimming cost V 8 bases and J 8 bases; bases outside gene matches: 8. The CDR3 protein is CSSETGLGYTF. In DNA, the CDR3 is TGCAGCTCCGAGACAGGGCTCGGCTACACCTTC. The full variable domain, completed using reference TRBV29-1 and TRBJ1-2, is SAVISQKPSRDICQRGTSLTIQCQVDSQVTMMFWYRQQPGQSLTLIATANQGSEATYESGFVIDKFPISRPNLTFSTLTVSNMSPEDSSIYLCSSETGLGYTFGSGTRLTVV.

The chain couples TRBV27 to TRBJ2-2, with D maybe TRBD2 (6 bases). CDR3 size: 17 residues. Germline V CDR1 and CDR2: MNHEY, SMNVEV (reference sequence). V lost 8 bases and J lost 5, with 24 bases in between. CDR3 coding DNA: TGTGCCAGCCGAGTATCTAGCGCGCGAAGAAAGACCGGGGAGCTGTTTTTT. It codes for CASRVSSARRKTGELFF.

The chain employs TRBV4-1 and TRBJ2-3, with D possibly being TRBD1 (6 bases). Germline V gene sequence: CDR1 MGHRA, CDR2 YSYEKL. This CDR3 contains 16 residues. The V gene lost 1 base and the J gene lost 2 bases, with 13 bases spanning the gap. The CDR3: CASSQVTGGTTDTQYF. Here the CDR3 DNA reads TGCGCCAGCAGCCAAGTGACAGGAGGCACCACAGATACGCAGTATTTT.

V gene TRBV9 combines with J gene TRBJ2-7; possibly TRBD2 for D (5 bases). V was cut by 2 bases and J by 6 bases, with 18 bases left in between. This CDR3 has 15 amino acids. Per germline, CDR1 SGDLS and CDR2 YYNGEE. For the CDR3, the DNA is TGTGCCAGCAGCGTTACTGTGGAGCGGCAAGGCGAGCAGTACTTC. The encoded protein is CASSVTVERQGEQYF.

V usage is TRBV30 and J usage is TRBJ2-5, with 9 bases aligning to TRBD2. This CDR3 spans 15 amino acids. CDR1 and CDR2 from the germline V gene are GTSNPN and SVGIG (reference sequence). Trimming took 1 base from V and 2 from J; bases not matched to a gene: 5. In DNA, the CDR3 is TGTGCCTGGAGTGAGGGAAGCGGGGGGCAAGAGACCCAGTACTTC. Its protein is CAWSEGSGGQETQYF.

The gene calls are TRBV5-1 and TRBJ2-1, with TRBD1 identical over 7 bases. The ends lost 0 bases at V and 10 bases at J; junction bases unmatched: 1. The CDR3 spans 12 residues. CDR1 and CDR2 from the germline V gene are SGHRS and YFSETQ. CDR3 in DNA: TGCGCCAGCAGCTTGGAGGGACAGGAGCAGTTCTTC. It encodes CASSLEGQEQFF.

The chain joins TRBV11-2 to TRBJ2-5; possibly TRBD2 for D (6 bases). V lost 5 bases, J lost 5 bases, and 15 bases lay in between. The CDR3 loop spans 14 amino acids. Germline V CDR1 and CDR2: SGHAT, FQNNGV. CDR3 DNA: TGTGCCAGCAGCCGAGGCCGGGGGTGGGAGACCCAGTACTTC. This encodes CASSRGRGWETQYF.

V gene TRBV25-1 combines with J gene TRBJ2-5; 7 bases are a match to TRBD2. This CDR3 has 15 amino acids. Trimming at V came to 8 bases and at J to 4 bases, leaving 13 bases not matched to a gene. CDR1 is MGHDK and CDR2 is SYGVNS in the germline V gene. The CDR3 sequence: CASSNPEGGLETQYF. The CDR3 bases are TGTGCCAGCTCAAACCCAGAGGGAGGGTTAGAGACCCAGTACTTC.

The J gene is TRBJ2-7, the V gene TRBV6-5, with 8 positions matching TRBD1. The germline V gene has CDR1 MNHEY and CDR2 SVGAGI. The CDR3 has 15 residues. After removal of 2 bases from V and 1 base from J, the junction contained 4 bases not matched to a gene. As DNA, the CDR3 is TGTGCCAGCAGTTACGGCCAGGGGGCGTCCTACGAGCAGTACTTC. Amino acid sequence: CASSYGQGASYEQYF.

The chain joins TRBV5-1 to TRBJ2-1; D unclear. Germline V gives CDR1 SGHRS, CDR2 YFSETQ. This CDR3 is built from 14 residues. Trimming stripped 2 bases from V and 0 bases from J, with 6 bases between. The CDR3 spells CASSFSSSYNEQFF. The CDR3 DNA is TGCGCCAGCAGCTTCAGTAGCTCCTACAATGAGCAGTTCTTC.

The genes are TRBV5-4 and TRBJ1-3; D uncertain. Germline V gives CDR1 SGHNT, CDR2 YYREEE (reference sequence). The CDR3 consists of 16 residues. V was trimmed by 1 base and J by 1 base, leaving 12 bases between them. CDR3 in DNA: TGTGCCAGCAGCTTGCGGGGTGGACGTTCTGGAAACACCATATATTTT. This codes for CASSLRGGRSGNTIYF.

The chain is built from TRBV6-7 and TRBJ2-7, with 8 bases aligning to TRBD1. TRBV6-7 is an open reading frame whose function is uncertain. The CDR3 has 19 amino acids. Trimming at V came to 2 bases and at J to 1 base, leaving 16 bases not matched to a gene. The CDR3 protein is CASSYEVPGTGDKSYEQYF. For the CDR3, the DNA is TGTGCCAGCAGTTACGAGGTTCCGGGGACAGGAGATAAATCCTACGAGCAGTACTTC.

V is TRBV6-1 and J is TRBJ1-5; weak D call: TRBD1 (5 bases). There are 15 residues in the CDR3. Germline CDR1 reads MNHNS; CDR2 reads SASEGT. V dropped 1 base and J dropped 2 bases, with 9 bases sitting between them. CDR3 loop: CASSEVRGGNQPQHF. The DNA for the CDR3 is TGTGCCAGCAGTGAAGTTAGGGGAGGCAATCAGCCCCAGCATTTT.

The CDR3 DNA follows: TGCGCCAGCACTCCGACGGGTCTAAATGAAAAACTGTTTTTT. This encodes CASTPTGLNEKLFF. The chain carries TRBV4-1 and TRBJ1-4; no reliable D call. Germline loops: CDR1 MGHRA, CDR2 YSYEKL. Trimming pared 7 bases from V and 5 bases from J, leaving 14 bases between. The length of the CDR3 is 14 residues.

The V call is TRBV7-2, the J call TRBJ1-4; 7 bases map to TRBD1. The CDR3 has 15 residues. Germline-derived CDR1 and CDR2 are SGHTA and FQGNSA. V shed 5 bases and J 7 bases; nucleotides not matched to a gene: 10. In DNA form, the CDR3 reads TGTGCCAGCAGCCAAGGCGGGACAGCGGGTGAAAAACTGTTTTTT. Translating it yields CASSQGGTAGEKLFF.

The chain combines TRBV6-5 with TRBJ1-2, with a weak D call TRBD1 (5 bases). Trimming removed 6 bases at V and 9 bases at J, with 17 bases between. This CDR3 is 13 amino acids long. The germline CDR1 and CDR2 sequences are MNHEY and SVGAGI. The CDR3 nucleotides are TGTGCCAGCAGGGATCTTCGACAGTCCCGCTACACCTTC. It yields the protein CASRDLRQSRYTF.

V gene TRBV27 combines with J gene TRBJ2-1; 8 positions agree with TRBD2. CDR1 and CDR2 from the germline V gene are MNHEY and SMNVEV (reference sequence). This CDR3 has 17 amino acids. The trim removed 0 bases at V and 6 bases at J, leaving 10 bases unmatched. The CDR3: CASSLSERGSWGNEQFF. The CDR3 DNA reads as TGTGCCAGCAGTTTATCGGAGCGGGGGTCATGGGGCAATGAGCAGTTCTTC.